The entry below describes one T cell receptor beta chain. The specificity of this receptor is unknown. The input lacks base qualities; no much larger clone sits a single base away. This specimen belongs to a study of blood T cell repertoires in COVID-19 (dated by TCRdb to 2019 to 2021). At the level of the whole study: Samples covering the acute and convalescent phases of COVID-19 were provided by collaborators in the United States, Italy and Spain. The samples were drawn from two sources: the first 160 participants of the ongoing ImmuneRACE study, and about 1,300 subjects contributed by 6 global collaborators. The repertoires were made available in a free public database intended to serve as a resource for research on the immune response to SARS-CoV-2. Where HLA class I and class II types were available, the types were taken from metadata supplied by the sample provider, not from assay-based typing. Sample metadata almost always included a de-identified subject ID, COVID-19 status, age in years and sex. The dataset comprised deeply sampled blood TCRbeta repertoires from subjects exposed to, actively infected with, or recovered from COVID-19. The material from the prospective study consisted of cDNA or gDNA derived from T cells, B-cell-depleted T cells, or PBMCs. Study-wide findings and limitations: The quantity of clinical and demographic metadata differed by source and by participant and was supplied without curation.

Samples from volunteer blood donors who had recovered from COVID-19 were contributed by a second Seattle source. Each collaborating institution followed its own protocols to collect whole blood in K2EDTA tubes. For TCRbeta analysis, collaborators shipped samples in one of three forms: frozen whole blood, isolated PBMCs, or DNA extracted from either of those sample types. The immunoSEQ Assay, a bias-controlled multiplex PCR, was used to amplify TCRbeta CDR3 regions from genomic DNA. As for the original processing: The number of nucleated cells in each sample was estimated from the amplification of reference gene primers within the assay. To quantify the absolute abundance of each unique TCRbeta CDR3 rearrangement, sequence reads were collapsed and filtered. For each sample, productive Simpson clonality was calculated by taking the square root of Simpson's diversity index across productive rearrangements. The table was pulled from immuneACCESS by TCRdb, which kept in-frame rearrangements only. Such tables lose some clones; where checked, under half of the loss comes from unresolved V genes, and the rest has no known cause. For V, J and clone size, that table is used; D and trimming come from the DNA. Across this sample there are 200,000 to 250,000 clones, with around 84% seen only once. Around 5.5% of the sample goes to the ten largest clones.

The germline V gene encodes CDR1 SGHNT and CDR2 YYREEE (reference sequence). Germline trimming amounts to 3 bases on V and 5 bases on J, with 6 as the count of junction bases outside the gene matches. The CDR3 runs 14 amino acids, cysteine and phenylalanine included. Of the read, only the CDR3 DNA is kept; its 42 bases are in frame from base 1. Sequenced input: peripheral blood. The TCR sequence derives from a woman aged 55-70 years who had recovered from COVID-19. The receptor chain draws on TRBV5-4 and TRBJ2-7; TRBD1 aligns with 9 central bases. Read as DNA, the sequence is TGTGCCAGCAGCTCGGGACAGGGATTCGACGAGCAGTACTTC. The resulting protein is CASSSGQGFDEQYF.